Described below is a single T cell receptor (beta chain) sequence and its context. This receptor's antigen is unknown. No clone much larger than this one lies a single base away; base qualities are absent. This record comes from a study of cytomegalovirus exposure and HLA in healthy donors (dated 2017 in TCRdb). At the level of the whole study: According to an earlier analysis of several hundred of the donors, about 179 million T cells yielded some 110 million unique TCR beta sequences and about 300 Gb of sequence data. Approximately 310 gigabases of sequencing data and approximately 80 million unique TCR sequences were included in an early release covering under 650 HLA-typed donors. The genetic ancestry cluster associated with self-reported Caucasian donors included approximately 85% of the 300 to 400 genotyped donors. The study was designed to test whether signatures of past pathogen exposure could be identified by cataloging public T cell receptors. Using immunosequencing, the study profiled T cell repertoires from 500 to 800 subjects and related those repertoires to cytomegalovirus serostatus. A separate validation cohort of approximately 130 different subjects was used in addition to the roughly 670-subject first cohort. To predict cytomegalovirus infection status, the study brought together high-throughput TCR immunosequencing, statistical association of individual TCRs with disease status, and machine learning. To study patterns of TCR occurrence, a later analysis re-analyzed previously published TCR beta repertoires from several hundred donors and added high-resolution HLA genotyping. The later analysis used no new phenotypic data to find candidate immune exposures, relying instead on TCR beta sequences and their occurrence across donors. An earlier analysis of around 580 of the donors used high-throughput TCR beta sequencing to judge whether each TCR beta V gene segment behaved as functional or pseudogenic. Alongside the repertoire data, information on donor age, sex, ethnicity and CMV serostatus was compiled. In a later genetic analysis, genome-wide SNP genotypes for about 65% of the 666 donors were used, and that subset was treated as a discovery cohort. Every discovery cohort repertoire had been produced on one sequencing platform. HLA typing included class I and class II loci at four-digit resolution. The number of donors typed differed by locus, with roughly 629-640 for A, B, C, DRB1 and DQB1, roughly 520 for DQA1, 600 to 610 for DPA1, and about 450 for DPB1. Because of strong linkage in the cohort, five DR-DQ haplotypes were treated as single units for association and clustering. On average, 235,054 unique TCR beta nucleotide sequences were sequenced per donor among a few hundred genotyped donors of the cohort, with 15% to 20% of those sequences being non-productive.

In total, over 600 healthy bone marrow donors made up the cohort. At the time of sampling, all cohort members were nominally healthy, though unrecorded immune exposures were likely present. The donor tested CMV seronegative, placing the donor among the 350 or so seronegative members of the cohort. A peripheral blood sample was provided by each donor, and peripheral blood mononuclear cells were used for TCR beta sequencing. Genomic DNA extraction from the blood cell samples was performed with the Qiagen DNeasy Blood Extraction Kit. The library was built by means of the immunoSEQ multiplex PCR assay. A mixture of 60 forward primers for TCR Vbeta segments and 13 reverse primers for TCR Jbeta segments was used in the multiplex PCR. The CDR3 region of rearranged TCR beta genes was amplified from genomic DNA by a multiplex PCR assay. Amplified TCR beta libraries were sequenced as 87-base-pair reads on the Illumina HiSeq System. Processing in the source paper ran as follows. In a later analysis, 80 million or so unique TCR beta chains were counted across the roughly 700 repertoires, and roughly 11 million of these chains were shared by at least two donors. Raw reads were error-corrected and collapsed into unique sequences with a nearest-neighbor algorithm that merged closely related sequences to remove PCR and sequencing errors. Alignment of CDR3 sequences to IMGT reference sequences was used to assign V, D and J gene segments. For a sequence to be retained, at least a six-nucleotide match to both a V gene segment and a J gene segment was required. A rearrangement was called productive if the CDR3 had no stop codons and remained in frame with V and J, and every other rearrangement was called non-productive. CDR3 was defined by IMGT convention, running from the second conserved V-encoded cysteine to the conserved J-encoded phenylalanine. The earlier analysis of 587 of the donors excluded sequences that lacked an unambiguous match to a single V gene segment. In an earlier analysis of 500 to 750 of the donors, V segments were called functional above 56.7% productive rearrangements and were called segregating when the between-donor standard deviation exceeded 5%. A statistical classification framework was developed to diagnose cytomegalovirus status using the catalog of TCR beta chain sequences. In a later analysis, TCR nucleotide sequences were compared against IMGT/GENE-DB human TR gene sequences so that V and J genes could be assigned. A later analysis assigned CDR3 sequences and most-parsimonious VDJ recombination scenarios with the TCRdist pipeline. In a later analysis, every TCR beta chain was defined by the combination of its CDR3 amino acid sequence and its V-gene family, and reads without a unique V-gene family were dropped. To address suspected cross-contamination and a sequencing artifact, a later analysis removed a few hundred highly shared, low-generation-probability nucleotide sequences. For each public chain, a later analysis derived a clonal expansion index from normalized ranks of inferred template counts within each repertoire. Generation probabilities in a later analysis came from a VDJ recombination model fitted to out-of-frame rearrangements, and those results were checked against IGoR. In a later analysis, hypergeometric tests were used to score TCR-TCR, TCR-HLA and TCR-CMV co-occurrence, with a repertoire-size bias correction applied to TCR pairs. False discovery rates were estimated in a later analysis by permuting HLA or CMV assignments 20 times. In a later analysis, co-occurring TCRs were grouped using DBSCAN, and TCRdist sequence similarity was added for clustering within HLA-allele-positive subsets. Co-occurrence clustering excluded repertoires with fewer than 30,000 or more than 120,000 public chains, plus five with anomalous nucleotide sharing. The immuneACCESS repertoire file appears here via TCRdb, limited to in-frame rearrangements. These files lack a portion of the clones; in checked studies, under half of the deficit traces to unresolved V genes, and the cause of the others is not known. That table gives V, J and clone size, and the DNA gave D and trimming. In all, the sample holds hundreds of thousands of clones, and almost 85% of those were seen once. The ten top clones hold 0.5% to 0.7% of the sample.

Trimming costs V 4 bases and J 3 bases, and their ends lie 10 bases apart. CDR1 and CDR2, looked up from the germline V gene, are KGHSH and LQKENI. The CDR3 numbers 14 residues from cysteine through phenylalanine. Of the read, only the CDR3 DNA is kept; its 42 bases are in frame from base 1. Here is what the overall study found, with its caveats: This cohort had only TCR beta chains sequenced, and the lack of alpha or paired-chain data limited which features could be detected. In vitro tests confirmed that a few of the cytomegalovirus-associated TCR beta chains recognize cytomegalovirus antigens. A cluster of highly shared sequence variants was judged likely to be a technical artifact of the sequencing pipeline. According to a later analysis, most CMV-associated TCR beta chains appeared to be HLA-restricted, and the HLA associations seemed to be driven largely by CMV exposure. Immune exposure information for the cohort was limited to CMV serostatus. At a false discovery rate of 0.05, a later analysis linked 16,951 TCR beta sequences to specific HLA alleles. The study listed over 150 TCR beta chains as associated with cytomegalovirus. The 87-base-pair reads could not distinguish some IMGT-functional V segments, including TRBV6-2 and TRBV6-3, so those segments were excluded. Because HLA typing was unavailable for some donors at each locus, only the typed subset was used in association tests. When HLA alleles, especially DR and DQ, strongly co-occurred, attributing TCR associations to individual alleles was difficult. The earlier analysis of 587 of the donors excluded 15 to 20 rarely observed V segments, including chromosome 9 orphons, because counts were too low. In a later analysis, the rate of TCR association differed among HLA loci, with DRB1 alleles having the most associated TCRs and HLA-C alleles having the fewest. Most TCR sequences were observed very rarely across donors, whereas some public TCRs were present in many individuals. Linkage disequilibrium might explain the correlated functional status among segregating V segments, but an unknown experimental factor could not be ruled out. In a later genetic analysis, a missense DCLRE1C variant was associated with V-gene and J-gene trimming of TCR beta chains, and the association was replicated in an independent cohort. The authors suggested that the approach could potentially be extended to other disease states and immunological phenotypes. A later genetic analysis reported fewer N-insertions in productive TCRs among donors in an Asian-associated ancestry cluster than the 666-donor mean. Broadly in line with IMGT annotations, most TCR beta V segments showed up in productive rearrangements about 90% or about 30% of the time in an earlier analysis of several hundred of the donors. The presence/absence analyses assumed that sequencing depth was roughly uniform across donors, and that assumption may not be true. A further reported finding was that TCR beta sequences accurately predicted the HLA-A and HLA-B alleles for most subjects in the first cohort. In a later analysis, HLA-associated TCR beta chains showed more clonal expansion and lower generation probabilities than non-associated chains that were equally common. Several of the top co-occurrence clusters appeared to be linked to parvovirus B19, influenza, CMV and Epstein-Barr virus, according to a later analysis. Cytomegalovirus status was reported to be diagnosed by the classifier with high specificity and sensitivity in both the original and validation cohorts.

The sample was PBMCs. The TCR originated in a woman in her 40s in good health and CMV-seronegative. The chain is encoded by TRBV18 joined to TRBJ2-4; the D gene identity is not certain. The CDR3 here reads CASSHEYGKNIQYF. In nucleotide form, the sequence is TGTGCCAGCTCACATGAGTACGGCAAAAACATTCAGTACTTC.